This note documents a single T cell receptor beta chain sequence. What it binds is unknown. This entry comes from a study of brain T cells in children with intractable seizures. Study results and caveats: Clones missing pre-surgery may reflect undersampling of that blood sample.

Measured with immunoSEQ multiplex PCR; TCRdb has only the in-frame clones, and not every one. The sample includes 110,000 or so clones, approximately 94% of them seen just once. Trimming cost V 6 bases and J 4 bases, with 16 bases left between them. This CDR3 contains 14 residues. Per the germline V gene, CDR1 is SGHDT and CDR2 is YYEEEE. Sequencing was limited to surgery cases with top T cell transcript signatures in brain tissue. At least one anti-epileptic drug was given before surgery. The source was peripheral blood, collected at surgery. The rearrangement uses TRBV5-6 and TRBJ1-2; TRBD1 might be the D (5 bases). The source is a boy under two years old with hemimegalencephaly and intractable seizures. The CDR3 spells CASTFVGGGYGYTF. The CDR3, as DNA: TGTGCCAGCACCTTCGTCGGGGGGGGCTATGGCTACACCTTC.